What follows describes a single TCR beta chain. What it binds is not known. The read terminates 3 residues ahead of where the CDR3 ends, so the germline J gene completes it. These data come from a study of Tregs in tolerant kidney transplant recipients. Study-wide points: Few patients were studied, so findings need validation in larger groups. Activated donor B cell expansion appeared to reveal the most relevant donor-specific TCRbeta repertoire.

Libraries were prepared by immunoSEQ multiplex PCR; TCRdb keeps only in-frame clonotypes and omits some of them. In total, the table holds roughly 15,000 clones. Related graft donors supplied nonmyeloablative bone marrow transplants, and mixed chimerism was transient. V was pared by 1 base and J by 6 bases, with 21 bases between. This CDR3 spans 16 amino acids. Germline V lookup: CDR1 DFQATT, CDR2 SNEGSKA (reference sequence). This receptor was obtained from a human patient who received a combined kidney and bone marrow transplant. Some of the T cells might come from the graft donor. The chain links TRBV20-1 to TRBJ1-1, with D tentatively TRBD1 (5 bases). Sequencing used CD4+ T cells from blood (PBMCs), obtained 12 months after the transplant. Incomplete CDR3 DNA: TGCAGTGCTAGAGCCCCTAATACAGGCTGGCACCCTGAA. Its protein is CSARAPNTGWHPE. Given in full, the CDR3 is CSARAPNTGWHPEAFF.